This T cell receptor beta chain was retrieved from a study of cytomegalovirus exposure and HLA in healthy donors listed by TCRdb under 2017. With regard to the full study: An earlier analysis of approximately 600 of the donors reported about 250 Gb of sequence data and 117 million unique TCR beta sequences from about 200 million T cells. An early release that covered fewer than 750 HLA-typed donors contained 300 to 350 gigabases of sequencing data and tens of millions of unique TCR sequences. The genetic ancestry cluster associated with self-reported Caucasian donors included 80% to 90% of the roughly 390 genotyped donors. The study aimed to test whether signatures of past pathogen exposure could be identified by cataloging public T cell receptors. The T cell repertoires of several hundred subjects were profiled by immunosequencing and related to cytomegalovirus serostatus. Besides the first cohort of around 670 subjects, a separate validation cohort made up of over a hundred different subjects was used. The study combined high-throughput TCR immunosequencing, statistical association of individual TCRs with disease status, and machine learning to predict cytomegalovirus infection status. To study patterns of TCR occurrence, a later analysis re-analyzed previously published TCR beta repertoires from around 660 donors and added high-resolution HLA genotyping. In the later analysis, no new phenotypic data were used to find candidate immune exposures; instead, reliance was placed on TCR beta sequences and their occurrence across donors. An earlier analysis of around 580 of the donors used high-throughput TCR beta sequencing to judge whether each TCR beta V gene segment behaved as functional or pseudogenic. Donor age, sex, ethnicity and CMV serostatus were collected together with the repertoire data. In a later genetic analysis, genome-wide SNP genotypes for about three fifths of the 666 donors were used, and that subset was treated as a discovery cohort. Every discovery cohort repertoire had been produced on one sequencing platform. Both class I and class II loci were covered by HLA typing, at four-digit resolution. The number of typed donors differed by locus: about 620-640 for A, B, C, DRB1 and DQB1; 522 for DQA1; 606 for DPA1; and about 450 for DPB1. Roughly five DR-DQ haplotypes were handled as single units for association and clustering because linkage in the cohort was strong. On average, 235,054 unique TCR beta nucleotide sequences were sequenced per donor among more than 350 genotyped donors of the cohort, with 15% to 20% of those sequences being non-productive.

The cohort was made up of 500 to 800 healthy bone marrow donors. At the time of sampling, all cohort members were nominally healthy, though unrecorded immune exposures were likely present. The donor tested CMV seropositive, placing the donor among the 310 or so seropositive members of the cohort. A peripheral blood sample was collected from each donor, and TCR beta sequencing was performed on peripheral blood mononuclear cells. Genomic DNA extraction from the blood cell samples was performed with the Qiagen DNeasy Blood Extraction Kit. To note about this clone: Which antigen it targets is not known. Base qualities were left out, and no much larger clone turns up one base away.

The library was obtained by the immunoSEQ multiplex PCR assay. The multiplex PCR relied on a mix of 60 forward primers for TCR Vbeta segments and 13 reverse primers for TCR Jbeta segments. Amplification of the CDR3 region of rearranged TCR beta genes was performed with a multiplex PCR assay on genomic DNA. Amplified TCR beta libraries were sequenced as 87-base-pair reads on the Illumina HiSeq System. Concerning the study's data processing: A later analysis counted some 74 million unique TCR beta chains across the 550 to 750 repertoires, and some 12 million of these chains were shared by at least two donors. A nearest-neighbor algorithm error-corrected the raw reads and collapsed the reads into unique sequences, merging closely related sequences to remove PCR and sequencing errors. Alignment of CDR3 sequences to IMGT reference sequences was used to assign V, D and J gene segments. For a sequence to be retained, at least a six-nucleotide match to both a V gene segment and a J gene segment was required. A rearrangement counted as productive if the CDR3 had no stop codons and remained in frame with V and J, and every other rearrangement counted as non-productive. Following IMGT convention, CDR3 was defined as the stretch from the second conserved V-encoded cysteine up to the conserved J-encoded phenylalanine. In an earlier analysis of just under 600 of the donors, sequences lacking an unambiguous match to a single V gene segment were excluded. An earlier analysis of several hundred of the donors classified V segments as functional when productive rearrangements were above 56.7% and as segregating when the standard deviation between donors was above 5%. A statistical classification framework was developed to diagnose cytomegalovirus status using the catalog of TCR beta chain sequences. In a later analysis, V and J genes were assigned by comparing TCR nucleotide sequences against IMGT/GENE-DB human TR gene sequences. A later analysis assigned CDR3 sequences and most-parsimonious VDJ recombination scenarios with the TCRdist pipeline. In a later analysis, each TCR beta chain was defined by its CDR3 amino acid sequence together with its V-gene family, and reads lacking a unique V-gene family were excluded. To address suspected cross-contamination and a sequencing artifact, a later analysis removed around 590 highly shared, low-generation-probability nucleotide sequences. In a later analysis, a clonal expansion index for each public chain was calculated from normalized within-repertoire ranks of inferred template counts. A later analysis computed generation probabilities with a VDJ recombination model fitted to out-of-frame rearrangements, and checked the results against IGoR. In a later analysis, hypergeometric tests were used to score TCR-TCR, TCR-HLA and TCR-CMV co-occurrence, with a repertoire-size bias correction applied to TCR pairs. False discovery rates were estimated in a later analysis by permuting HLA or CMV assignments 20 times. In a later analysis, co-occurring TCRs were grouped using DBSCAN, and TCRdist sequence similarity was added for clustering within HLA-allele-positive subsets. Repertoires with fewer than 30,000 or more than 120,000 public chains were left out of co-occurrence clustering, as were roughly five repertoires with anomalous nucleotide sharing. What TCRdb holds here is the immuneACCESS table cut down to in-frame rearrangements. Part of the clones is not present; checked against another copy, under half of the missing clones reflect an unresolved V gene, and the others are unexplained. V, J and clone size derive from that table, while D and trimming were established from the DNA sequence. The sample table holds 30,000 to 45,000 clones, of which 45% to 55% were seen once. The biggest ten clones account for 6.2% of the sample.

V ends up 5 bases short and J 9 bases short, with an unmatched junction base count of 8. Taken from cysteine to phenylalanine, the CDR3 has 15 residues. Only CDR3 DNA remains: 45 bases, in frame from the first base. From the germline V gene, CDR1 is MDHEN and CDR2 is SYDVKM. Broad study findings and their caveats: According to a later analysis, most CMV-associated TCR beta chains appeared to be HLA-restricted, and the HLA associations seemed to be driven largely by CMV exposure. A further reported finding was that TCR beta sequences accurately predicted the HLA-A and HLA-B alleles for most subjects in the first cohort. Because some donors lacked HLA typing at each locus, the association tests relied only on the typed subset. According to a later analysis, parvovirus B19, influenza, CMV and Epstein-Barr virus appeared linked to several top co-occurrence clusters. An association between a missense DCLRE1C variant and V-gene and J-gene trimming of TCR beta chains was found in a later genetic analysis and replicated in an independent cohort. When HLA alleles, especially DR and DQ, strongly co-occurred, TCR associations were difficult to assign to individual alleles. Linkage disequilibrium might explain the correlated functional status among segregating V segments, but an unknown experimental factor could not be excluded. While some public TCRs were present in many individuals, most TCR sequences turned up only very rarely across donors. A group of highly shared sequence variants was considered likely to be a technical artifact of the sequencing pipeline. In a later analysis, the rate of TCR association differed among HLA loci, with DRB1 alleles having the most associated TCRs and HLA-C alleles having the fewest. In both the original and validation cohorts, the classifier was reported to diagnose cytomegalovirus status with high specificity and sensitivity. The authors suggested that the approach could potentially be generalized to other disease states and immunological phenotypes. In a later analysis, HLA-associated TCR beta chains were found to be more clonally expanded and to have lower generation probabilities than equally common non-associated chains. Sequencing depth was assumed to be roughly uniform across donors in the presence/absence analyses, though that assumption may not hold. Compared with the approximately 670-donor mean, donors in an Asian-associated ancestry cluster had fewer N-insertions in productive TCRs, according to a later genetic analysis. The study gave a list of 150 to 200 TCR beta chains associated with cytomegalovirus. Seventeen rarely observed V segments, including chromosome 9 orphons, were excluded from the earlier analysis of a few hundred of the donors because counts were too low. Broadly in line with IMGT annotations, most TCR beta V segments showed up in productive rearrangements about 87% or about 30% of the time in an earlier analysis of around 550 of the donors. Some IMGT-functional V segments, including TRBV6-2 and TRBV6-3, could not be distinguished by the 87-base-pair reads and were therefore excluded. This cohort had only TCR beta chains sequenced, and the lack of alpha or paired-chain data limited which features could be detected. At a false discovery rate of 0.05, a later analysis linked roughly 17,000 TCR beta sequences to specific HLA alleles. In vitro tests confirmed that a few of the cytomegalovirus-associated TCR beta chains recognize cytomegalovirus antigens. The only immune exposure information available for the cohort was CMV serostatus.

The V and J segments used are TRBV28 and TRBJ2-1; 12 junctional bases match TRBD2. The specimen was PBMCs. The receptor was isolated from a woman in her forties in good health and CMV-seropositive. The CDR3 protein is CASSRPPGLAGEQFF. In nucleotides, the sequence is TGTGCCAGCAGTCGCCCTCCGGGACTAGCGGGTGAGCAGTTCTTC.